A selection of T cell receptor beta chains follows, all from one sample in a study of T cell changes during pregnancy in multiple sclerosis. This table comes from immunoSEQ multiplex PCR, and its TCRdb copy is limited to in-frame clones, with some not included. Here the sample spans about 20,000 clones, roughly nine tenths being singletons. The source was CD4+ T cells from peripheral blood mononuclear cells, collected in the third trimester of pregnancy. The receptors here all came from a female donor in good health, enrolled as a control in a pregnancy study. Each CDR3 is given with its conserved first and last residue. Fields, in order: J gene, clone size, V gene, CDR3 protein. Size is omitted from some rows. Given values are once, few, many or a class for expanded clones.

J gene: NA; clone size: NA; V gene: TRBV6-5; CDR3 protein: CASSYHGTGGEQYF
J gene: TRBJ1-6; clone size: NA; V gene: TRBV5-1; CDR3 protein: CASSWGQAESPLHF
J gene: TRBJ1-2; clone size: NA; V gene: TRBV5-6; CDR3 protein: CASSTVQGANGYTF
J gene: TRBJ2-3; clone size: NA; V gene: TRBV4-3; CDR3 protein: CASSQESVARADTQYF
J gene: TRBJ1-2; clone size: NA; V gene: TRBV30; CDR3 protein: CAWSGGGTHGYTF
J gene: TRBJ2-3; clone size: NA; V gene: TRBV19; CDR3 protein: CATTPGQKTDTQYF
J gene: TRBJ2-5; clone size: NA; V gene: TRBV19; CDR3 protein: CASSIDLETQYF
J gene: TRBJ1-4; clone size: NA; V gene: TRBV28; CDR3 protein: CASTPHRGSTNEKLFF
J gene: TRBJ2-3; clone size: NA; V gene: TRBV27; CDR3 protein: CASSPGWGQRPALDTQYF
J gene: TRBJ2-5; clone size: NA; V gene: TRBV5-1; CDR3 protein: CASSRTSGSPGRETQYF
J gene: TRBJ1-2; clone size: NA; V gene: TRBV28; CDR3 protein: CASSFLDRADTF
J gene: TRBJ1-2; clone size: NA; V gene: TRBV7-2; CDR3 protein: CASSFGTGGPDGYTF
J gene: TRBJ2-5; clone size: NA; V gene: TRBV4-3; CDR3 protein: CASSPDRGYETQYF
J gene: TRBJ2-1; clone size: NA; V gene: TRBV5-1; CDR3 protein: CASSLAIEQFF
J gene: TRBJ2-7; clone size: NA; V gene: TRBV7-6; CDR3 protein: CASSLLAGTEQYF
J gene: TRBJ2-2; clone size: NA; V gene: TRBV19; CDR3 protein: CASSTRGAANTGELFF
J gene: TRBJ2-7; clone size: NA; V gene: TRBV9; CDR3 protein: CASSVGQSGQGEQYF
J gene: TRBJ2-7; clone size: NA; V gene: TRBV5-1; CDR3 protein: CASSLDRGSYEQYF
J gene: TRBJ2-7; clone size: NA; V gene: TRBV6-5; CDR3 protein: CASSQPPGEQYF
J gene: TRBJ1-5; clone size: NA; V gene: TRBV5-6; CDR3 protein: CASSSPAGGGYQPQHF
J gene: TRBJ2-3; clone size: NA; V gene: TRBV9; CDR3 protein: CASSDGLVEGTDTQYF
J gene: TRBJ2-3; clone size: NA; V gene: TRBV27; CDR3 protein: CASSTTGTGVDTQYF
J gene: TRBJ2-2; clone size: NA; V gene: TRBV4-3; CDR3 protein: CASSQASGANTGELFF
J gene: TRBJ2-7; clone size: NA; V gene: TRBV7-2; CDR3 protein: CASSLDGTGNPYEQYF
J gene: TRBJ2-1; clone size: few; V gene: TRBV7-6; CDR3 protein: CASGHGIYNEQFF
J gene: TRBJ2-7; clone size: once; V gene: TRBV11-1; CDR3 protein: CASSPGSSGNEQYF
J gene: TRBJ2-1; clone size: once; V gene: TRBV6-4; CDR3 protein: CASSEEGLYNEQFF
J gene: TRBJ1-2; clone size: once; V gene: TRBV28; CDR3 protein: CASSLWSTGGAGYGYTF
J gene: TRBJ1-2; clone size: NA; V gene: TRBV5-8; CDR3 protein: CASSLFSGIMNYGYTF
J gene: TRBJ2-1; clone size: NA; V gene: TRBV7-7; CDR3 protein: CASSLNLAGVSEQFF
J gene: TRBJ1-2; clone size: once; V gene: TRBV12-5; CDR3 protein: CASGSRGKGEGYTF
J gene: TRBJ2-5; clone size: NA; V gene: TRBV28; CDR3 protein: CASRPYGGGETQYF
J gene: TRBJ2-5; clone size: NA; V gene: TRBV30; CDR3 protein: CAGASGSETQYF
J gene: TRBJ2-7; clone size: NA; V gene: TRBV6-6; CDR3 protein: CASRRTSDAYEQYF
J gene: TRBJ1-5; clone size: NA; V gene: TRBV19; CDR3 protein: CASTPRPGQGTNQPQHF
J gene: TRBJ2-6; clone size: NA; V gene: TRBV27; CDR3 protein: CASSSVAGANVLTF
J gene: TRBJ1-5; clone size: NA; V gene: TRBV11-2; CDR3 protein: CASSLGPGYQPQHF
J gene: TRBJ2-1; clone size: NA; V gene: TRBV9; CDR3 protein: CASSKGGGGASYNEQFF
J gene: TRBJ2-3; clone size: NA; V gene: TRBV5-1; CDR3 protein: CASSLNGGQSTDTQYF
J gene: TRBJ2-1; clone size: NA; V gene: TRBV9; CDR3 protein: CASSATGGQGTNEQFF
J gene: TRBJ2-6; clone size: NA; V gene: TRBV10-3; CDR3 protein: CAISDHGRTGSSGANVLTF
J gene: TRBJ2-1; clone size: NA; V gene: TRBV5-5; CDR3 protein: CASSLGGQTYNEQFF